One TCR beta chain is described in this entry. This record comes from a study of CD8+CD57+ T cells in acquired aplastic anemia. Overall study context: CD4+ and CD8+ cells, once sorted, gave DNA averaging roughly 3.4 ug.

CDR3 and TCR beta VDJ profiling relied on a genomic DNA template. TCRdb re-called the reads through MiXCR, storing one row per CDR3 protein. The table records over 40,000 distinct CDR3 sequences, roughly 63% of them present only once. Sequencing was done on patients that had shown CD8+CD57+ cell expansion by flow cytometry. The patients all had a severe acquired aplastic anemia diagnosis. This clonotype was sampled from a human donor with aplastic anemia. The sequenced material came from sorted CD4+, CD8+, or CD8+CD57+ T cells (not recorded which) from PBMCs.

CDR3 sequence: CASSRERQATYGYTF. CDR3 in DNA: TGTGCCAGCAGTCGAGAAAGACAGGCGACCTATGGCTACACCTTC. The V and J genes are TRBV2 and TRBJ1-2; weak D call: TRBD1 (6 bases). CDR1 SNHLY and CDR2 FYNNEI come from the germline V gene. The CDR3 totals 15 residues. V was shortened by 5 bases and J by 4 bases, with 17 bases between the two germline ends. The full variable domain, its missing parts supplied by reference TRBV2 and TRBJ1-2, is EPEVTQTPSHQVTQMGQEVILRCVPISNHLYFYWYRQILGQKVEFLVSFYNNEISEKSEIFDDQFSVERPDGSNFTLKIRSTKLEDSAMYFCASSRERQATYGYTFGSGTRLTVV.